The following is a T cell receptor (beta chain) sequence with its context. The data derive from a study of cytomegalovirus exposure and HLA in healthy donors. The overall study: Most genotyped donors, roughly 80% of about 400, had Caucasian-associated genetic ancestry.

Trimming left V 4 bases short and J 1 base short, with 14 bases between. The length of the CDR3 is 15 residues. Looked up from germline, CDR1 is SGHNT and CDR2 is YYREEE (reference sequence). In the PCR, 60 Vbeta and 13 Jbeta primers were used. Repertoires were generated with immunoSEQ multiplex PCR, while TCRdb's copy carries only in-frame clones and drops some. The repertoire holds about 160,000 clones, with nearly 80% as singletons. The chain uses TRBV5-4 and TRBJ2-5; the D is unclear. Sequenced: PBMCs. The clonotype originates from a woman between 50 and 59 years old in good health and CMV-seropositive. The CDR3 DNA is TGTGCCAGCAGCCTGGGGTCCAGTCCCCAAGAGACCCAGTACTTC. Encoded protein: CASSLGSSPQETQYF.